The clone carrying this T cell receptor beta chain was observed once. The data derive from a study of technical replicates of blood from a handful of donors. The CDR3 runs to 15 residues. CDR1 and CDR2 (germline): MDHEN, SYDVKM. The V segment lost 4 bases and the J segment 6 bases; nucleotides outside the gene matches: 6. TCRdb's copy holds only in-frame clones and misses some; the assay was immunoSEQ multiplex PCR. The sample includes 65,000 to 90,000 clones, about 94% of them seen just once. Specimen: T cells isolated from PBMCs. The chain recombines TRBV28 with TRBJ2-1; 10 positions match TRBD2. The TCR originated in a human donor in good health. The CDR3 protein is CASSSLAGLGNEQFF. CDR3 DNA: TGTGCCAGCAGTTCACTAGCGGGACTTGGCAATGAGCAGTTCTTC.